Detailed here is one T cell receptor (beta chain). The sample originates from a study of shared clonotypes between healthy human individuals. Unmatched junction bases numbered 4, after V lost 4 bases and J lost 4 bases. Germline V gene lookup returns CDR1 MNHEY and CDR2 SVGAGI. CDR3 length: 14 residues. The donors were all Caucasian adults (living in Nashville, Tennessee). Repertoires were generated with immunoSEQ multiplex PCR, while TCRdb's copy carries only in-frame clones and drops some. The sample records about 490,000 clones, 75% to 85% being singletons. This rearrangement joins TRBV6-5 to TRBJ1-1, with 9 positions matching TRBD1. Source material: PBMCs. The TCR was taken from a woman aged 40 to 50 in good health. Some clones in this sample may be carry-over from other donors' samples. As DNA, the CDR3 is TGTGCCAGCAGTTCCGGGACAGGGACCACTGAAGCTTTCTTT. Amino acids: CASSSGTGTTEAFF.